The clone carrying this T cell receptor beta chain was counted ten times or more. Its antigen is still unknown. The study left out patients who had uncontrolled infection, other autoimmune disease, pregnancy or lactation. The PBMCs studied were ones that came from approximately 9.9 ml fresh peripheral blood. Amplification of TCR beta CDR3 regions was performed using RNA transcripts as template. With the HTBI primer set, the TCR CDR3 went through a first round of RT-PCR. Each CDR3 protein is one row after TCRdb ran MiXCR on the multiplex PCR reads. Altogether 310,000 or so distinct CDR3 sequences are present, about 17% being singletons, with the ten largest covering around 61%. The entry originates in a study of T cells in Graves' hyperthyroidism and ophthalmopathy. General study results and limits: Blood also held most thyroid clonotypes expanded beyond 0.001. Through a model of 13 V-J features, ophthalmopathy was separated from stable hyperthyroidism.

Looked up from germline, CDR1 is SGHAT and CDR2 is FQNNGV. This CDR3 has 16 amino acids. V was cut by 0 bases and J by 6 bases, with 15 bases left in between. Material: blood. The sequence came from a woman aged 55-69 years with Graves' ophthalmopathy. V gene TRBV11-2 combines with J gene TRBJ1-5, with a possible D match to TRBD1 (5 bases). The CDR3 loop reads CASSLDLGAGVQPQHF. CDR3 nucleotides: TGTGCCAGCAGCTTAGATCTAGGGGCAGGTGTTCAGCCCCAGCATTTT. The whole variable domain, filled in from reference TRBV11-2 and TRBJ1-5, reads EAGVAQSPRYKIIEKRQSVAFWCNPISGHATLYWYQQILGQGPKLLIQFQNNGVVDDSQLPKDRFSAERLKGVDSTLKIQPAKLEDSAVYLCASSLDLGAGVQPQHFGDGTRLSIL.